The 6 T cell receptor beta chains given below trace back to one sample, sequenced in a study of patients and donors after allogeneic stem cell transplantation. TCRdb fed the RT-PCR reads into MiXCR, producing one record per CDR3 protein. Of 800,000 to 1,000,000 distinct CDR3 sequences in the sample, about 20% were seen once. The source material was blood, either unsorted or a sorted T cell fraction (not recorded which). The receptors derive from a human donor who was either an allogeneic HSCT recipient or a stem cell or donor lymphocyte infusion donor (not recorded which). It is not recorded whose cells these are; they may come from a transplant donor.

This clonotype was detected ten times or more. Here the CDR3 reads CAISETGRANYGYTF. The CDR3 DNA follows: TGTGCCATCAGTGAGACAGGGAGGGCCAACTATGGCTACACCTTC. The rearrangement uses TRBV10-3 and TRBJ1-2; tentative D call: TRBD1 (6 bases). This CDR3 region has 15 residues. Germline V CDR1 and CDR2: ENHRY, SYGVKD. Trimming took off 2 bases at V and 2 bases at J, with 12 bases between the two ends.

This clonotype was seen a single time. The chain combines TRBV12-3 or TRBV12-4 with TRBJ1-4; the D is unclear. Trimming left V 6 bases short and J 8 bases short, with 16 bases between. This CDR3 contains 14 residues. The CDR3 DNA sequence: TGTGCCAGCAGCCCCCGCGGGGTCCCCGAAAAACTGTTTTTT. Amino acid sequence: CASSPRGVPEKLFF.

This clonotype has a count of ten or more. CDR3 sequence: CASSPTQSSYNEQFF. CDR3 sequence (DNA): TGTGCCAGCAGTCCTACTCAGAGCTCCTACAATGAGCAGTTCTTC. The chain couples TRBV6-1 to TRBJ2-1; D remains ambiguous. This CDR3 has 15 amino acids. The germline V and J ends were trimmed by 5 bases and 0 bases, with 11 bases remaining between them. Looked up from germline, CDR1 is MNHNS and CDR2 is SASEGT.

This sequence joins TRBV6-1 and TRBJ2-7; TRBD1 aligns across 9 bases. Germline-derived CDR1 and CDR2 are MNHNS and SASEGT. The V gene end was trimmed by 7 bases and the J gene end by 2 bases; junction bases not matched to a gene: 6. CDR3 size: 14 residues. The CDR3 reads CASKRTGEAYEQYF. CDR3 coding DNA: TGTGCCAGCAAAAGGACAGGGGAAGCCTACGAGCAGTACTTC.

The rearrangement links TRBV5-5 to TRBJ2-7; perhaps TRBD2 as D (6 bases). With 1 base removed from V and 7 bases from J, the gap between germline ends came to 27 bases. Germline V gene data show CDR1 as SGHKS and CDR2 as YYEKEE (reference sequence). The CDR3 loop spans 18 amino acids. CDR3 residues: CASSLLSRGAHRAGEQYF. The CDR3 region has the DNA TGTGCCAGCAGCTTGTTATCCCGCGGGGCTCATCGGGCTGGGGAGCAGTACTTC. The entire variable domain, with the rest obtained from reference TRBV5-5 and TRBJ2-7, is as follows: DAGVTQSPTHLIKTRGQQVTLRCSPISGHKSVSWYQQVLGQGPQFIFQYYEKEERGRGNFPDRFSARQFPNYSSELNVNALLLGDSALYLCASSLLSRGAHRAGEQYFGPGTRLTVT.

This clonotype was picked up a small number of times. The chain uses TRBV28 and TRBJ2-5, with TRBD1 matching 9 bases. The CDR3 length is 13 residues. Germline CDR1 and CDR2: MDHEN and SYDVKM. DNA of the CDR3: TGTGCAGTATCAACGGACAGGGGAGAGACCCAGTACTTC. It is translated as CAVSTDRGETQYF.